This T cell receptor beta chain appears in the sequencing data of a study of identical twins. This clonotype showed up just a few times. MiXCR, run by TCRdb on the 5' RACE reads, gives a single entry per CDR3 protein. The data contain about 240,000 distinct CDR3 sequences, around 7.6% of them seen just once; the ten biggest clones take up about 5.6%. The data also belong to a second study, concerning yellow fever vaccine responses in identical twins.

The receptor comes from a young woman in good health. The specimen was CD8+ T cells sorted from blood.

For the CDR3, the DNA is TGTGCCAGCAGTATCGGACAGGGGACCGGCGGCTACACCTTC. It yields the protein CASSIGQGTGGYTF. This chain uses TRBV7-9 with TRBJ1-2; 9 nucleotides line up with TRBD1. This CDR3 comprises 14 residues. Germline V lookup: CDR1 SEHNR, CDR2 FQNEAQ (reference sequence). V was clipped by 6 bases and J by 8 bases; unmatched bases: 10. Full variable domain (rest looked up from reference TRBV7-9 and TRBJ1-2): DTGVSQNPRHKITKRGQNVTFRCDPISEHNRLYWYRQTLGQGPEFLTYFQNEAQLEKSRLLSDRFSAERPKGSFSTLEIQRTEQGDSAMYLCASSIGQGTGGYTFGSGTRLTVV.